The clone carrying this T cell receptor beta chain was observed a few times. The data belong to a study of CD8 T cells in ankylosing spondylitis. MiXCR, run by TCRdb on the 5' RACE reads, gives a single entry per CDR3 protein. The sample holds roughly 160,000 distinct CDR3 sequences; around 8.9% are singletons and the top ten take roughly 15%. The CDR3 loop spans 15 amino acids. Germline CDR1 reads SNHLY; CDR2 reads FYNNEI. V lost 3 bases, J lost 1 base, and 11 bases lay in between. Specimen: blood, either unsorted or a sorted T cell fraction (not recorded which). The receptor comes from a female donor with ankylosing spondylitis or in good health (not recorded which). The rearrangement joins TRBV2 to TRBJ2-3; the D gene is possibly TRBD2 (5 bases). The CDR3 nucleotides read TGTGCCAGCAGTGAGCGGGTAGTACGCACAGATACGCAGTATTTT. Translation gives CASSERVVRTDTQYF. Full variable domain (remainder filled in from reference TRBV2 and TRBJ2-3): EPEVTQTPSHQVTQMGQEVILRCVPISNHLYFYWYRQILGQKVEFLVSFYNNEISEKSEIFDDQFSVERPDGSNFTLKIRSTKLEDSAMYFCASSERVVRTDTQYFGPGTRLTVL.